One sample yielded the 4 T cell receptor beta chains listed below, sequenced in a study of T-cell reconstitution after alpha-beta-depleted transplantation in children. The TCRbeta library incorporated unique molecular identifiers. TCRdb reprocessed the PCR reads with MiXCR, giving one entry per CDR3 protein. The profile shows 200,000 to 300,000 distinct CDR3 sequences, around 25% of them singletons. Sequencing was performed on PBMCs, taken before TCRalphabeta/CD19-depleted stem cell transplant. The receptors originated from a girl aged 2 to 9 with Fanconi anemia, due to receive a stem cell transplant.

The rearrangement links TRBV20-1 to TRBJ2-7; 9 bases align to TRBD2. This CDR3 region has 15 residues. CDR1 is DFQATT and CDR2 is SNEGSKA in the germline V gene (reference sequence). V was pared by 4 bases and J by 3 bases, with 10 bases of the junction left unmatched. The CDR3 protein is CSATLISSGIYEQYF. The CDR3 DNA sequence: TGCAGTGCTACCCTTATATCTAGCGGGATCTACGAGCAGTACTTC.

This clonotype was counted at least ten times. The CDR3 DNA reads TGCAGCGTTGAATGGAGGGGTCGGGTTCGAGAGAGGAATGCTTTCTTT. This sequence encodes CSVEWRGRVRERNAFF. The chain has TRBV29-1 and TRBJ1-1, with a tentative D call TRBD1 (5 bases). CDR1 is SQVTM and CDR2 is ANQGSEA in the germline V gene. This CDR3 contains 16 residues. Between the trimmed V and J ends, which lost 2 bases and 11 bases, there was a span of 27 bases. Full variable domain (remainder filled in from reference TRBV29-1 and TRBJ1-1): SAVISQKPSRDICQRGTSLTIQCQVDSQVTMMFWYRQQPGQSLTLIATANQGSEATYESGFVIDKFPISRPNLTFSTLTVSNMSPEDSSIYLCSVEWRGRVRERNAFFGQGTRLTVV.

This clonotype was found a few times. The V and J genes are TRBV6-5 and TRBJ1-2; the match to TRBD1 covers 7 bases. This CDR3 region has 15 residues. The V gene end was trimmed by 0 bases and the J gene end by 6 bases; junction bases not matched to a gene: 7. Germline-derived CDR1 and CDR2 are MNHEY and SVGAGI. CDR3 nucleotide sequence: TGTGCCAGCAGTTACTCGTGGGATCAGGGGGATGGCTACACCTTC. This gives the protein CASSYSWDQGDGYTF.

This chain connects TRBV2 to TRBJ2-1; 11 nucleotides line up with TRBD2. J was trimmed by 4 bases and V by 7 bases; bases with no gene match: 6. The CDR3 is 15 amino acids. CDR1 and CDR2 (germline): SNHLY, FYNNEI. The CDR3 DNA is TGTGCCAGCACCTTACTAGCGGGAGAGTACAATGAGCAGTTCTTC. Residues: CASTLLAGEYNEQFF.